Listed below are T cell receptor beta chains from one sample, sequenced in a study of T cell responses to AZD1222 COVID-19 vaccine. Sequencing used immunoSEQ multiplex PCR; TCRdb keeps in-frame clones, though not all of them. The profile shows 110,000 to 150,000 clones, approximately 90% of them singletons. The specimen was peripheral blood, collected on day 0 of AZD1222 vaccination. These receptors were taken from an adult in good health. Each CDR3 is given with its conserved first and last residue. A D gene is named only where the DNA matches it firmly. The size entry is marked missing in some rows and otherwise reads once, few, many or a size class.

size: NA
V: TRBV7-2
D: NA
J: TRBJ1-3
CDR3: CASSFGRFSGNTIYF
DNA: TGTGCCAGCAGCTTCGGACGGTTCTCTGGAAACACCATATATTTT

size: NA
V: TRBV27
D: TRBD2
J: TRBJ2-2
CDR3: CASSPETSGRYGGELFF
DNA: TGTGCCAGCAGTCCGGAGACTAGCGGGAGATATGGCGGGGAGCTGTTTTTT

size: NA
V: TRBV27
D: TRBD1
J: TRBJ1-2
CDR3: CASSPGTGFYGYTF
DNA: TGTGCCAGCAGTCCCGGGACAGGGTTCTATGGCTACACCTTC

size: NA
V: TRBV27
D: NA
J: TRBJ2-6
CDR3: CASREIGGPGANVLTF
DNA: TGTGCCAGCAGAGAGATTGGGGGACCTGGGGCCAACGTCCTGACTTTC

size: NA
V: TRBV14
D: NA
J: TRBJ1-1
CDR3: CASSQGLGGNTEAFF
DNA: TGTGCCAGCAGCCAAGGCCTCGGGGGGAACACTGAAGCTTTCTTT

size: NA
V: TRBV28
D: TRBD1
J: TRBJ1-2
CDR3: CASMGARGPDGYTF
DNA: TGTGCCAGCATGGGGGCCAGGGGGCCCGATGGCTACACCTTC

size: NA
V: TRBV6-5
D: NA
J: TRBJ1-2
CDR3: CASSRGASNYGYTF
DNA: TGTGCCAGCAGTAGGGGAGCCTCTAACTATGGCTACACCTTC

size: NA
V: TRBV7-3
D: NA
J: TRBJ2-7
CDR3: CASSPTASYEQYF
DNA: TGTGCCAGCAGCCCTACGGCCTCCTACGAGCAGTACTTC

size: NA
V: TRBV7-9
D: TRBD2
J: TRBJ2-7
CDR3: CASSSWGGLMHEQYF
DNA: TGTGCCAGCAGCTCCTGGGGGGGATTGATGCACGAGCAGTACTTC

size: NA
V: TRBV6-5
D: NA
J: TRBJ2-5
CDR3: CASSYFGKETQYF
DNA: TGTGCCAGCAGTTATTTCGGGAAAGAGACCCAGTACTTC

size: NA
V: TRBV18
D: NA
J: TRBJ1-5
CDR3: CASSPEDIYSNQPQHF
DNA: TGTGCCAGCTCACCAGAGGACATCTATAGCAATCAGCCCCAGCATTTT

size: NA
V: TRBV9
D: TRBD1
J: TRBJ2-2
CDR3: CASSTRTGFLAGELFF
DNA: TGTGCCAGCAGCACAAGGACAGGGTTTCTAGCCGGGGAGCTGTTTTTT

size: NA
V: TRBV24-1
D: TRBD1
J: TRBJ2-5
CDR3: CATSDYRDRVRETQYF
DNA: TGTGCCACCAGTGATTACCGGGACAGGGTCCGAGAGACCCAGTACTTC

size: once
V: TRBV6-5
D: NA
J: TRBJ1-1
CDR3: CASSSRLGKMNTEAFF
DNA: TGTGCCAGCAGTTCTCGACTAGGGAAGATGAACACTGAAGCTTTCTTT

size: NA
V: TRBV12-3/TRBV12-4
D: TRBD1
J: TRBJ1-2
CDR3: CASSPTGVLYTF
DNA: TGTGCCAGCAGTCCAACAGGGGTTCTATACACCTTC

size: NA
V: TRBV5-1
D: NA
J: TRBJ2-7
CDR3: CASQNSREQYF
DNA: TGCGCCAGCCAAAATTCCCGCGAGCAGTACTTC

size: once
V: TRBV7-3
D: NA
J: TRBJ2-3
CDR3: CASSPRGLGDTQYF
DNA: TGTGCCAGCAGCCCCAGGGGTTTGGGAGATACGCAGTATTTT

size: NA
V: TRBV5-1
D: NA
J: TRBJ2-3
CDR3: CASSLVANQDTQYF
DNA: TGCGCCAGCAGCTTGGTGGCAAACCAGGATACGCAGTATTTT

size: NA
V: TRBV7-9
D: NA
J: TRBJ1-1
CDR3: CASSLPGSGDTEAFF
DNA: TGTGCCAGCAGCTTACCGGGATCCGGAGACACTGAAGCTTTCTTT

size: few
V: TRBV6-1
D: NA
J: TRBJ1-1
CDR3: CASSDQWRTEAFF
DNA: TGTGCCAGCAGTGACCAGTGGCGGACTGAAGCTTTCTTT

size: NA
V: TRBV20-1
D: NA
J: TRBJ1-2
CDR3: CSASWSDYGYTF
DNA: TGCAGTGCTAGTTGGTCGGACTATGGCTACACCTTC

size: NA
V: TRBV5-1
D: NA
J: TRBJ2-2
CDR3: CASSLSGTQTGELFF
DNA: TGCGCCAGCAGCCTTTCCGGGACCCAAACCGGGGAGCTGTTTTTT

size: NA
V: TRBV7-8
D: NA
J: TRBJ1-3
CDR3: CASSWRGSGNTIYF
DNA: TGTGCCAGCAGCTGGCGGGGCTCTGGAAACACCATATATTTT

size: NA
V: TRBV21-1
D: NA
J: TRBJ1-4
CDR3: CASPYHATNEKLFF
DNA: TGTGCCAGCCCTTACCATGCAACTAATGAAAAACTGTTTTTT

size: few
V: TRBV18
D: NA
J: TRBJ2-7
CDR3: CASSPPGVIAQYF
DNA: TGTGCCAGCTCACCCCCGGGGGTTATTGCCCAGTACTTC

size: NA
V: TRBV5-1
D: TRBD1
J: TRBJ1-1
CDR3: CASSWDRGDTEAFF
DNA: TGCGCCAGCAGCTGGGACAGGGGTGACACTGAAGCTTTCTTT

size: NA
V: TRBV21-1
D: NA
J: TRBJ2-7
CDR3: CASSRRRRLRDEQYF
DNA: TGTGCCAGCAGCAGGCGGAGGCGCTTACGGGACGAGCAGTACTTC

size: NA
V: TRBV6-5
D: TRBD1
J: TRBJ2-7
CDR3: CASRPRGSGHEQYF
DNA: TGTGCCAGCAGGCCCAGGGGGTCAGGCCACGAGCAGTACTTC

size: NA
V: TRBV28
D: NA
J: TRBJ1-5
CDR3: CASRSTGGSNQPQHF
DNA: TGTGCCAGCAGGTCAACGGGGGGGAGCAATCAGCCCCAGCATTTT

size: NA
V: TRBV19
D: NA
J: TRBJ2-2
CDR3: CASSIAAGYTGELFF
DNA: TGTGCCAGTAGTATAGCGGCAGGGTACACCGGGGAGCTGTTTTTT

size: NA
V: TRBV18
D: NA
J: TRBJ2-1
CDR3: CASSTGGGTYNEQFF
DNA: TGTGCCAGCTCAACTGGAGGAGGCACCTACAATGAGCAGTTCTTC

size: NA
V: TRBV24-1
D: NA
J: TRBJ1-2
CDR3: CATSEAGRAAVWSF
DNA: TGTGCCACCAGTGAAGCCGGGCGAGCGGCGGTGTGGTCCTTC

size: NA
V: TRBV6-1
D: NA
J: TRBJ1-6
CDR3: CASSEKVNSPLHF
DNA: TGTGCCAGCAGTGAGAAGGTTAACTCACCCCTCCACTTT

size: NA
V: TRBV24-1
D: NA
J: TRBJ1-1
CDR3: CATKTVNTEAFF
DNA: TGTGCCACCAAGACAGTGAACACTGAAGCTTTCTTT

size: NA
V: TRBV2
D: NA
J: TRBJ2-2
CDR3: CASRVANGELFF
DNA: TGTGCCAGCAGGGTGGCCAACGGGGAGCTGTTTTTT

size: NA
V: TRBV2
D: NA
J: TRBJ1-1
CDR3: CASSDVNTEAFF
DNA: TGTGCCAGCAGTGACGTAAACACTGAAGCTTTCTTT

size: NA
V: TRBV6-5
D: NA
J: TRBJ1-1
CDR3: CASSPRGDTEAFF
DNA: TGTGCCAGCAGCCCCCGGGGGGACACTGAAGCTTTCTTT

size: NA
V: TRBV7-3
D: NA
J: TRBJ1-1
CDR3: CASSFRVNTEAFF
DNA: TGTGCCAGCAGCTTTAGGGTAAACACTGAAGCTTTCTTT

size: NA
V: TRBV11-2
D: NA
J: TRBJ2-5
CDR3: CASSLVVGGETQYF
DNA: TGTGCCAGCAGCTTAGTGGTGGGGGGAGAGACCCAGTACTTC

size: NA
V: TRBV7-2
D: NA
J: TRBJ1-1
CDR3: CASSSYGGGDTEAFF
DNA: TGTGCCAGCAGCTCGTACGGGGGAGGCGACACTGAAGCTTTCTTT

size: NA
V: TRBV20-1
D: TRBD1
J: TRBJ1-1
CDR3: CSAADRGRAFF
DNA: TGCAGTGCTGCGGACAGGGGGCGAGCTTTCTTT